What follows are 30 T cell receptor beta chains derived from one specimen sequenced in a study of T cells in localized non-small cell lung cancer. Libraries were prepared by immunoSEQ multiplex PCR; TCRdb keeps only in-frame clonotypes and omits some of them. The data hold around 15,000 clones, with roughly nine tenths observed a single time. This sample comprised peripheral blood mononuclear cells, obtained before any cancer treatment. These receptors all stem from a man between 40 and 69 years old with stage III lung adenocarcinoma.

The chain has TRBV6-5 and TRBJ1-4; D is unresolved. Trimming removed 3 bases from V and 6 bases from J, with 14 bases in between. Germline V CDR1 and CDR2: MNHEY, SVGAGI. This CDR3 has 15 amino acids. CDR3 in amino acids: CASSYRRAGYEKLFF. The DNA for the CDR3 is TGTGCCAGCAGTTATAGAAGGGCTGGATATGAAAAACTGTTTTTT.

Written as DNA, the CDR3 is TGTGCCAGCAGCCCCAGGACAGGGCCGATCAGGGGCTACACCTTC. Encoded protein: CASSPRTGPIRGYTF. V usage is TRBV11-1 and J usage is TRBJ1-2; 8 positions match TRBD1. CDR1 and CDR2 from the germline V gene are SGHAT and FQDESV (reference sequence). V trimming: 5 bases; J trimming: 8 bases; junction bases outside the gene matches: 13. This CDR3 contains 15 residues.

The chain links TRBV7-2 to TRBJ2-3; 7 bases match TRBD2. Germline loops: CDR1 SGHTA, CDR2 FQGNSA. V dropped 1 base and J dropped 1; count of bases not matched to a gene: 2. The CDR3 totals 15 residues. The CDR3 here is CASSLGTRGTDTQYF. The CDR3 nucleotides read TGTGCCAGCAGCTTAGGGACTAGAGGCACAGATACGCAGTATTTT.

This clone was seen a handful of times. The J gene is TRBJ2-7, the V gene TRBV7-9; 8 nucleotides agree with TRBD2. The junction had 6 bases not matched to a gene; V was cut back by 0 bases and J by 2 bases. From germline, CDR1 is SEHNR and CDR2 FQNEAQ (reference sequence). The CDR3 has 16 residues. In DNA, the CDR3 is TGTGCCAGCAGCTTAGCCGCGGGAGGTGGGACCTACGAGCAGTACTTC. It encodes CASSLAAGGGTYEQYF.

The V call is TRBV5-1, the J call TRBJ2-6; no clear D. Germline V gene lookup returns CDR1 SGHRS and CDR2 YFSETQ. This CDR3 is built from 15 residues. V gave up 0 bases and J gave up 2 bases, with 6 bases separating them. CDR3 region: CASSLEWAGANVLTF. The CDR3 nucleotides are TGCGCCAGCAGCTTGGAATGGGCTGGGGCCAACGTCCTGACTTTC.

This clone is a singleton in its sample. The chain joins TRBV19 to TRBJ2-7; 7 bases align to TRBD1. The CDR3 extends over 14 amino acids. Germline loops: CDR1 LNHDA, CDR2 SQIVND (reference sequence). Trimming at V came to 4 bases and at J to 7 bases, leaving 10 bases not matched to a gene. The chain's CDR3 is CASSTGTAMLEQYF. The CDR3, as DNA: TGTGCCAGTAGTACCGGGACAGCGATGTTGGAGCAGTACTTC.

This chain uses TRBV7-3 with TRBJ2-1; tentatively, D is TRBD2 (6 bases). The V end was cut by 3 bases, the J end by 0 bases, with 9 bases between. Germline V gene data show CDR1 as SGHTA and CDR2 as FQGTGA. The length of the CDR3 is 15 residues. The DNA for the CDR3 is TGTGCCAGCAGCTTGGGGGGTGGCTCCTACAATGAGCAGTTCTTC. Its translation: CASSLGGGSYNEQFF.

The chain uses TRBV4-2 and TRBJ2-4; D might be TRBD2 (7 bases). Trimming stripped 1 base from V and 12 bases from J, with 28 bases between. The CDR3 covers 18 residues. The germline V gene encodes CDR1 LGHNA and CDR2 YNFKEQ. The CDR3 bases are TGTGCCAGCAGCCAAGCCTTCGACGGGGGGCGGTTGTCGGGCAGTCAGTACTTC. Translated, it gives CASSQAFDGGRLSGSQYF.

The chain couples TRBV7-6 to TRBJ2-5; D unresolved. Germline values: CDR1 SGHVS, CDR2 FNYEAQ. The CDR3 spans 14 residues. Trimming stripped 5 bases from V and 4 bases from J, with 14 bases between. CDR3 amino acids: CASSRAGKRETQYF. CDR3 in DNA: TGTGCCAGCAGCAGGGCCGGTAAACGAGAGACCCAGTACTTC.

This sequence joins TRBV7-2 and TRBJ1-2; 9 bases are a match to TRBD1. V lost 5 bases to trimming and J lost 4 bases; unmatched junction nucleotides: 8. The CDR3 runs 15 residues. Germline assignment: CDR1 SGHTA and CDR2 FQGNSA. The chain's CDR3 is CASSIGQGTFYGYTF. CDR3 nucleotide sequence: TGTGCCAGCAGCATTGGACAGGGGACTTTCTATGGCTACACCTTC.

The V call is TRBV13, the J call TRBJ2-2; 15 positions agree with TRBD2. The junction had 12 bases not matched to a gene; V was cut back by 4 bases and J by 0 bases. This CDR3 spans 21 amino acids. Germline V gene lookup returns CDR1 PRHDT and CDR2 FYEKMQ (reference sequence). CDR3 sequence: CASSSHGLAGGPPANTGELFF. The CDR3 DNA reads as TGTGCCAGCAGCTCGCATGGACTAGCGGGAGGGCCGCCGGCGAACACCGGGGAGCTGTTTTTT.

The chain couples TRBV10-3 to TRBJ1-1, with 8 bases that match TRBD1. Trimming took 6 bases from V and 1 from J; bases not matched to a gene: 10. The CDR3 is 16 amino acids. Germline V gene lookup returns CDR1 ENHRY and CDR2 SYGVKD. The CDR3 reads CAIRPLTGDENTEAFF. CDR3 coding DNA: TGTGCCATCAGGCCCTTGACAGGGGATGAGAACACTGAAGCTTTCTTT.

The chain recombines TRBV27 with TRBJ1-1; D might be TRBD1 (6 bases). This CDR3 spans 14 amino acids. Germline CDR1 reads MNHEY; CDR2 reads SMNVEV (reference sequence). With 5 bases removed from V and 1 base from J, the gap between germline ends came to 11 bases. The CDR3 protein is CASSGMTGNTEAFF. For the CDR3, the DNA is TGTGCCAGCAGTGGAATGACAGGGAACACTGAAGCTTTCTTT.

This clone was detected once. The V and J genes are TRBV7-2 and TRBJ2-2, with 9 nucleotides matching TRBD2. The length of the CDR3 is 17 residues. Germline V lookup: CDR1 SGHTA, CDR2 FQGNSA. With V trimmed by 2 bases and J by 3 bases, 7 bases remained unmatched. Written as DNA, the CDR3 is TGTGCCAGCAGCTTATTGTGGCGGGGGGGCGACACCGGGGAGCTGTTTTTT. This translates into CASSLLWRGGDTGELFF.

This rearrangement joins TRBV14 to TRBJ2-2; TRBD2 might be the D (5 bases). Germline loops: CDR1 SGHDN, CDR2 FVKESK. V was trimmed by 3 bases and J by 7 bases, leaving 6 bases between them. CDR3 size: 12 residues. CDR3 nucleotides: TGTGCCAGCAGCCAGGGGAGCGGGGAGCTGTTTTTT. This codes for CASSQGSGELFF. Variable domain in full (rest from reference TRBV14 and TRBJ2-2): EAGVTQFPSHSVIEKGQTVTLRCDPISGHDNLYWYRRVMGKEIKFLLHFVKESKQDESGMPNNRFLAERTGGTYSTLKVQPAELEDSGVYFCASSQGSGELFFGEGSRLTVL.

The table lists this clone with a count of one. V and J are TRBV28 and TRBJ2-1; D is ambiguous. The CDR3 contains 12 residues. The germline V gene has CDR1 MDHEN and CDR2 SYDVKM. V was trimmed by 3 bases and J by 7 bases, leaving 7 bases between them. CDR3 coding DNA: TGTGCCAGCAGTTTCGAAAGGAATGAGCAGTTCTTC. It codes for CASSFERNEQFF.

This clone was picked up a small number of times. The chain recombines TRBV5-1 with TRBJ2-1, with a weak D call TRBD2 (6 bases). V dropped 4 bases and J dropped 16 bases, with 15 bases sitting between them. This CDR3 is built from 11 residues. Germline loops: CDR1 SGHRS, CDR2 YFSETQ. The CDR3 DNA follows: TGCGCCAGCAGCACCGGGACTGTGAAATTCTTC. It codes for CASSTGTVKFF. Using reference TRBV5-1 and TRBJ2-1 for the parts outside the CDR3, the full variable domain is KAGVTQTPRYLIKTRGQQVTLSCSPISGHRSVSWYQQTPGQGLQFLFEYFSETQRNKGNFPGRFSGRQFSNSRSEMNVSTLELGDSALYLCASSTGTVKFFGPGTRLTVL.

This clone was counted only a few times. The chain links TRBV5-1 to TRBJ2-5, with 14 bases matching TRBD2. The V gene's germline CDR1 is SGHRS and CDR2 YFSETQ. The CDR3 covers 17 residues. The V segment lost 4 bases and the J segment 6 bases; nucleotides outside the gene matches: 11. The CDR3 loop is CASSLTTGLAGEQTQYF. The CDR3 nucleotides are TGCGCCAGCAGCCTCACGACGGGACTAGCGGGAGAACAGACCCAGTACTTC.

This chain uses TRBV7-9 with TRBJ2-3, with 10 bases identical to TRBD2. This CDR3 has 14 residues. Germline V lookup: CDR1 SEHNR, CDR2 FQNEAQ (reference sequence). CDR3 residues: CAFLAGVNTDTQYF. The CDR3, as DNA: TGTGCTTTCCTAGCGGGAGTAAACACAGATACGCAGTATTTT.

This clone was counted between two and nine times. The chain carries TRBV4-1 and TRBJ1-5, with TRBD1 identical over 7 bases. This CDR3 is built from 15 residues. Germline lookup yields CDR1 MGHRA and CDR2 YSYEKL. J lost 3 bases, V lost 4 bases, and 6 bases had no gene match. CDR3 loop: CASSLRQGNNQPQHF. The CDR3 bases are TGCGCCAGCAGCCTGAGACAGGGAAACAATCAGCCCCAGCATTTT.

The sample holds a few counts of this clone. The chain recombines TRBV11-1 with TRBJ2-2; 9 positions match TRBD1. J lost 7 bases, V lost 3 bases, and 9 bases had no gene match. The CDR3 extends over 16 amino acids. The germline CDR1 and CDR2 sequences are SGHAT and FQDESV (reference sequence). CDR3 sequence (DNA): TGTGCCAGCAGCTTTAGGTTCGGACAGGGGATCGGGGAGCTGTTTTTT. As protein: CASSFRFGQGIGELFF. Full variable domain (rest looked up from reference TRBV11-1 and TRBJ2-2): EAEVAQSPRYKITEKSQAVAFWCDPISGHATLYWYRQILGQGPELLVQFQDESVVDDSQLPKDRFSAERLKGVDSTLKIQPAELGDSAMYLCASSFRFGQGIGELFFGEGSRLTVL.

This chain's CDR3 is CASSISDRPREQYF. The CDR3 DNA sequence: TGTGCCAGCAGCATTTCCGACAGGCCGCGGGAGCAGTACTTC. V usage is TRBV5-8 and J usage is TRBJ2-7; the D gene is possibly TRBD1 (6 bases). Trimming shortened V by 4 bases and J by 7 bases, and 18 bases separated the two germline ends. CDR1 and CDR2 (germline): SGHTS, YDEGEE. This CDR3 spans 14 amino acids.

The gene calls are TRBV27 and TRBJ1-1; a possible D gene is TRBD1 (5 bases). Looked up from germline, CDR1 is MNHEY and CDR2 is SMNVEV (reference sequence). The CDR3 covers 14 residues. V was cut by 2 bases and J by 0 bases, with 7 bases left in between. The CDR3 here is CASSLGGVNTEAFF. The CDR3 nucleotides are TGTGCCAGCAGTTTAGGGGGGGTGAACACTGAAGCTTTCTTT.

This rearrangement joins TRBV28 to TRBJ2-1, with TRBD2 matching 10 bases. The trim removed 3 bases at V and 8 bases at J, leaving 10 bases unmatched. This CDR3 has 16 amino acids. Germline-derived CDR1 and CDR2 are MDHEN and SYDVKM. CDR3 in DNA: TGTGCCAGCAGTTTTCGAGCTAGCGGGAGTCGGGATGAGCAGTTCTTC. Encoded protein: CASSFRASGSRDEQFF.

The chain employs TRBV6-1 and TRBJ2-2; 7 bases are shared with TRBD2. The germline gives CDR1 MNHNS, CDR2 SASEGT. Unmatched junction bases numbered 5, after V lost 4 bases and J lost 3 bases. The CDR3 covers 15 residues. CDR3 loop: CASSVFLADTGELFF. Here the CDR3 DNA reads TGTGCCAGCAGTGTGTTTCTAGCGGACACCGGGGAGCTGTTTTTT.

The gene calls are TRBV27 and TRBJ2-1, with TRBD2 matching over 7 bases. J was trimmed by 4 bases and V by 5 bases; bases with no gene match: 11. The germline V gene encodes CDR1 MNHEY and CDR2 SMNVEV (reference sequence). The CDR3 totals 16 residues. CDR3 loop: CASSRRGSGDYNEQFF. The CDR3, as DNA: TGTGCCAGCAGTCGTCGGGGAAGCGGGGATTACAATGAGCAGTTCTTC.

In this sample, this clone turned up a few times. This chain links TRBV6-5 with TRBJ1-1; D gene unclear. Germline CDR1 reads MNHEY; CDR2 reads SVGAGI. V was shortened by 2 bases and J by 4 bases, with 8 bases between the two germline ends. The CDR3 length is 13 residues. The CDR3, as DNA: TGTGCCAGCAGTTACCGGTTGGGCACTGAAGCTTTCTTT. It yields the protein CASSYRLGTEAFF.

This chain's CDR3 is CATDREGNTEAFF. The CDR3 DNA is TGTGCCACCGACAGGGAAGGGAACACTGAAGCTTTCTTT. The rearrangement uses TRBV15 and TRBJ1-1, with TRBD1 matching over 7 bases. V trimming: 8 bases; J trimming: 1 base; junction bases outside the gene matches: 4. The CDR3 sequence is 13 residues long. Germline CDR1 LNHNV, CDR2 YYDKDF (reference sequence).

The CDR3 protein is CASSFPSGGRETQYF. The CDR3 DNA sequence: TGTGCCAGCAGCTTCCCTAGCGGGGGGCGGGAGACCCAGTACTTC. V gene TRBV7-2 combines with J gene TRBJ2-5; 11 bases map to TRBD2. Losses at the gene ends were 3 bases for V and 5 bases for J; bases not matched to a gene: 5. Germline V gene data show CDR1 as SGHTA and CDR2 as FQGNSA. The CDR3 length is 15 residues. Full variable domain (outside the CDR3, taken from reference TRBV7-2 and TRBJ2-5): GAGVSQSPSNKVTEKGKDVELRCDPISGHTALYWYRQSLGQGLEFLIYFQGNSAPDKSGLPSDRFSAERTGGSVSTLTIQRTQQEDSAVYLCASSFPSGGRETQYFGPGTRLLVL.

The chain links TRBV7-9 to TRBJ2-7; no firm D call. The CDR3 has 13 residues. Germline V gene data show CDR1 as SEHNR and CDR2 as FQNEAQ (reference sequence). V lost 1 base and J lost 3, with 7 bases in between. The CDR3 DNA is TGTGCCAGCAGCTTAGATTACAGCTACGAGCAGTACTTC. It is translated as CASSLDYSYEQYF.